The sequence of this T cell receptor beta chain was determined in a study of CD8+ T cells in alopecia areata. Treatment: oral pan-JAK inhibitor, 5-10 mg twice daily. Reverse transcription of extracted RNA yielded cDNA, which provided the sequencing template. Assay: immunoSEQ multiplex PCR; the TCRdb copy retains only in-frame clones and omits some. There are 98,000 or so clones in the sample; 50% to 75% occur only once, and 15% to 19% lies in the top ten. The CDR3 contains 18 residues. Losses at the gene ends were 8 bases for V and 4 bases for J; bases not matched to a gene: 17. Germline V gives CDR1 MNHEY, CDR2 SMNVEV (reference sequence).

The origin of this receptor is a human donor with alopecia areata. The material was CD8+ T cells sorted from blood, obtained at week 4, from a patient treated with tofacitinib. The chain has TRBV27 and TRBJ2-1; 10 nucleotides align to TRBD1. The CDR3 DNA reads as TGTGCCAGCGGGTCTCTGCTTGGTCCGGGACAGGGGTACAATGAGCAGTTCTTC. This gives the protein CASGSLLGPGQGYNEQFF.